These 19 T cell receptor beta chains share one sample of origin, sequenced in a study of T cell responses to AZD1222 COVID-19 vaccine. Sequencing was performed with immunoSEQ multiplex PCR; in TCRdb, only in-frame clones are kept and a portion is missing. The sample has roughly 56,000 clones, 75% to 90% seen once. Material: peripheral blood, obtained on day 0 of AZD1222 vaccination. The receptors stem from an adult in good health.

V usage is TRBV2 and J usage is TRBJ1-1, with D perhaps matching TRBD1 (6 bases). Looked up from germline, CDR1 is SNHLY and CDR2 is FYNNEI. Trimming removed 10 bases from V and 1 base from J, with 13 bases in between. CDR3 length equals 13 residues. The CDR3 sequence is CANLNRANTEAFF. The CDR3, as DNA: TGTGCCAACTTAAACAGGGCGAACACTGAAGCTTTCTTT.

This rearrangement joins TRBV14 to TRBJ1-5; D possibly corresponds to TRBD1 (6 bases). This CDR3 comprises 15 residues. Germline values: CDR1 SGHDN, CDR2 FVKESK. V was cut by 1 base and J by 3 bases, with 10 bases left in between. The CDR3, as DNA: TGTGCCAGCAGCCAAGGGCAGGGGCCCAATCAGCCCCAGCATTTT. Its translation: CASSQGQGPNQPQHF. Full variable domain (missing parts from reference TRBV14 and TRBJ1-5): EAGVTQFPSHSVIEKGQTVTLRCDPISGHDNLYWYRRVMGKEIKFLLHFVKESKQDESGMPNNRFLAERTGGTYSTLKVQPAELEDSGVYFCASSQGQGPNQPQHFGDGTRLSIL.

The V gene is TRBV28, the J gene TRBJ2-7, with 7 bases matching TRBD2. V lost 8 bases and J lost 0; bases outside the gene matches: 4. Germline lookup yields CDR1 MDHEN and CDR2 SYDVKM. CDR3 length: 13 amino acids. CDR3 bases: TGTGCCAGCCTTCGGGGGGACTCCTACGAGCAGTACTTC. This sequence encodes CASLRGDSYEQYF.

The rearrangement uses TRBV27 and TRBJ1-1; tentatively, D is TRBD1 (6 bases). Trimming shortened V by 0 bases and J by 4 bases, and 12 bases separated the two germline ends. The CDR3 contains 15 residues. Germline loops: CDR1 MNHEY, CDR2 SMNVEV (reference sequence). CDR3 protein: CASSLSGAFSTEAFF. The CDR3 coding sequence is TGTGCCAGCAGTTTATCGGGGGCCTTCAGCACTGAAGCTTTCTTT.

The CDR3, as DNA: TGTGCCAGTAGTGCCCGACTAGGGGAACAGTTCTTC. Its translation: CASSARLGEQFF. The chain joins TRBV19 to TRBJ2-1; possibly TRBD2 for D (6 bases). Germline values: CDR1 LNHDA, CDR2 SQIVND (reference sequence). Trimming removed 5 bases from V and 13 bases from J, with 15 bases in between. The CDR3 spans 12 residues.

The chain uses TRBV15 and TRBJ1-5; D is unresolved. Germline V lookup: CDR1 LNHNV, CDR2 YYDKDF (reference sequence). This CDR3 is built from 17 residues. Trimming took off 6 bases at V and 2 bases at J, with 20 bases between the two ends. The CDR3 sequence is CATRNWVAGRRNQPQHF. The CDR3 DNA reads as TGTGCCACCAGAAATTGGGTGGCAGGTCGGCGCAATCAGCCCCAGCATTTT.

CDR3 nucleotides: TGTGCCAGCAGCCAAGGTTGGCCGACCGGGGAGCTGTTTTTT. It yields the protein CASSQGWPTGELFF. The chain carries TRBV14 and TRBJ2-2, with unresolved D. The germline CDR1 and CDR2 sequences are SGHDN and FVKESK. V shed 1 base and J shed 5 bases, with 8 bases lying between them. The CDR3 length is 14 residues.

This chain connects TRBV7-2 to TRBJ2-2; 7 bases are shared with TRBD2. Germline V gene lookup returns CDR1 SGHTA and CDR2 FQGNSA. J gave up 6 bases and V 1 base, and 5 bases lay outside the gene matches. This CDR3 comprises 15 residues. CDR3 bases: TGTGCCAGCAGCTTAGATGGACTAGGGGCCGGGGAGCTGTTTTTT. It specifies CASSLDGLGAGELFF.

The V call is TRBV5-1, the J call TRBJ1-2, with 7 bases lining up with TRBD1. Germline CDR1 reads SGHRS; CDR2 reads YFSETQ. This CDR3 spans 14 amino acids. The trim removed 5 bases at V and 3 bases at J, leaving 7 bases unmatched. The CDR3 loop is CASRQTGQYYGYTF. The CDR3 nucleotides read TGCGCCAGCAGACAAACGGGACAGTACTATGGCTACACCTTC.

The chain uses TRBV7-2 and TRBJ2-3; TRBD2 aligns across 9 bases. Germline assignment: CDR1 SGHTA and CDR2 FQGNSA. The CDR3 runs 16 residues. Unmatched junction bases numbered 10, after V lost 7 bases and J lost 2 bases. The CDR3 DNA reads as TGTGCCAGCACCCCTTGGGCGGGGGGGGCCACAGATACGCAGTATTTT. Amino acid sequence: CASTPWAGGATDTQYF. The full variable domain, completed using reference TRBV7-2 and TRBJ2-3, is GAGVSQSPSNKVTEKGKDVELRCDPISGHTALYWYRQSLGQGLEFLIYFQGNSAPDKSGLPSDRFSAERTGGSVSTLTIQRTQQEDSAVYLCASTPWAGGATDTQYFGPGTRLTVL.

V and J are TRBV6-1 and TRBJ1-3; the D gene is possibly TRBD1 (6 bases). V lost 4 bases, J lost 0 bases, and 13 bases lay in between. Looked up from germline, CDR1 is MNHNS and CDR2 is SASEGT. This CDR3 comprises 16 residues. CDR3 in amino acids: CASSARGQRSGNTIYF. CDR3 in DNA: TGTGCCAGCAGTGCAAGAGGACAGCGCTCTGGAAACACCATATATTTT.

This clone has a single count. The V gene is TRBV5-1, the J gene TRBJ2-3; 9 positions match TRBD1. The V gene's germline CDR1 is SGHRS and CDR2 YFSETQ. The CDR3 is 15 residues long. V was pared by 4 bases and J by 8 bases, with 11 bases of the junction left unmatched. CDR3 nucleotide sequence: TGCGCCAGCAGCCGCTCCCGGACAGGGGAATCTACGCAGTATTTT. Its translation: CASSRSRTGESTQYF.

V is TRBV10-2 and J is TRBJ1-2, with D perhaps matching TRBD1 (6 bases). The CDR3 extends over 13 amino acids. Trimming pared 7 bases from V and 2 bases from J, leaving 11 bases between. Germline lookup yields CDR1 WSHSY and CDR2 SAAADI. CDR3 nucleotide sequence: TGCGCCAGCATCGAGGACAGCAACTATGGCTACACCTTC. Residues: CASIEDSNYGYTF.

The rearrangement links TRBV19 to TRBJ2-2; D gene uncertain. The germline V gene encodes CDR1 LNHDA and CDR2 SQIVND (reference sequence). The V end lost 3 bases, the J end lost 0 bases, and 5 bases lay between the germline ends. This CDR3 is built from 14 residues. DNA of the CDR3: TGTGCCAGTAGTATGAAGGCGAACACCGGGGAGCTGTTTTTT. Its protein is CASSMKANTGELFF. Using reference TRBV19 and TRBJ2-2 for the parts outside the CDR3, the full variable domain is DGGITQSPKYLFRKEGQNVTLSCEQNLNHDAMYWYRQDPGQGLRLIYYSQIVNDFQKGDIAEGYSVSREKKESFPLTVTSAQKNPTAFYLCASSMKANTGELFFGEGSRLTVL.

The CDR3 DNA is TGTGCCTGGAGCGCCAGGGACAGTGGAGGCTACACCTTC. It encodes CAWSARDSGGYTF. This chain links TRBV30 with TRBJ1-2; 7 positions agree with TRBD1. V shed 3 bases and J 8 bases; nucleotides not matched to a gene: 9. The CDR3 contains 13 residues. The germline CDR1 and CDR2 sequences are GTSNPN and SVGIG (reference sequence). Variable domain in full (rest from reference TRBV30 and TRBJ1-2): SQTIHQWPATLVQPVGSPLSLECTVEGTSNPNLYWYRQAAGRGLQLLFYSVGIGQISSEVPQNLSASRPQDRQFILSSKKLLLSDSGFYLCAWSARDSGGYTFGSGTRLTVV.

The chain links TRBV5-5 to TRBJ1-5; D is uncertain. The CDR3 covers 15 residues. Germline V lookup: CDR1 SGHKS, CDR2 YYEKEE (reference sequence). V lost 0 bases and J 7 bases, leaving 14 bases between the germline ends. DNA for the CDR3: TGTGCCAGCAGCTTGGCAATGGGAGTCGGGCAGCCCCAGCATTTT. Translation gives CASSLAMGVGQPQHF.

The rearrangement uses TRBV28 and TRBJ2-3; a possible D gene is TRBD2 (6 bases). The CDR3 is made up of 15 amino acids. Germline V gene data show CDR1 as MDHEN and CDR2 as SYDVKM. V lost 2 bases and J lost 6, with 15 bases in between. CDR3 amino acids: CASSLEGKRGDTQYF. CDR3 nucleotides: TGTGCCAGCAGTTTAGAGGGGAAACGGGGGGATACGCAGTATTTT.

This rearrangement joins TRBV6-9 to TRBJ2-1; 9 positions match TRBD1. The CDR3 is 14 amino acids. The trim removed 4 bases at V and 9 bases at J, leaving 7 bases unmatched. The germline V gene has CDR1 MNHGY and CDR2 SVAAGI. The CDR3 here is CASSLDRGTGEQFF. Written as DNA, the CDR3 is TGTGCCAGCAGTTTAGACAGGGGGACGGGTGAGCAGTTCTTC.

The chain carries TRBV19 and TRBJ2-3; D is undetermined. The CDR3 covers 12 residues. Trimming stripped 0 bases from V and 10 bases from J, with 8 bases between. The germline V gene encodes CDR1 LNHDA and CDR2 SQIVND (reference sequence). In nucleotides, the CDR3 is TGTGCCAGTAGTATAGATCGGATAGCGCAGTATTTT. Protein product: CASSIDRIAQYF. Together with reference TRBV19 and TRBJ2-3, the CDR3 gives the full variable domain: DGGITQSPKYLFRKEGQNVTLSCEQNLNHDAMYWYRQDPGQGLRLIYYSQIVNDFQKGDIAEGYSVSREKKESFPLTVTSAQKNPTAFYLCASSIDRIAQYFGPGTRLTVL.